Listed below are T cell receptor beta chains from one sample, sequenced in a study of blood T cell repertoires in COVID-19. Measured with immunoSEQ multiplex PCR; TCRdb has only the in-frame clones, and not every one. The sample has about 400,000 clones, roughly 85% seen once. The sequenced material came from peripheral blood. These receptors were taken from a woman between 25 and 40 years old with active or convalescent COVID-19. CDR3s include the opening cysteine and the closing phenylalanine or tryptophan.

cdr3_aa | j_call | v_call
CASRRGGAPTDTQYF | TRBJ2-3 | TRBV7-9
CSASEWASGRYEQYF | TRBJ2-7 | TRBV20-1
CATSGSRDYGYTF | TRBJ1-2 | TRBV24-1
CASSPPGRLAGSNEQYF | TRBJ2-7 | TRBV18
CASSQVWGGGELFF | TRBJ2-2 | TRBV4-1
CASSFQGVHYNEQFF | TRBJ2-1 | TRBV6-5
CAIRDNPRSPLHF | TRBJ1-6 | TRBV10-3
CASSQGLGGEAFF | TRBJ1-1 | TRBV14
CASSRRTEGDTQYF | TRBJ2-3 | TRBV11-2
CASSSSYAGGEQFF | TRBJ2-1 | TRBV5-1
CASTHGGQGAWEQFF | TRBJ2-1 | TRBV19
CASSDGQPNSPLHF | TRBJ1-6 | TRBV10-1
CASSLGTGADQPQHF | TRBJ1-5 | TRBV5-6
CASSPIGAANEKLFF | TRBJ1-4 | TRBV27
CASSETFLGSTGNTIYF | TRBJ1-3 | TRBV2
CSVEARGQGVTGELFF | TRBJ2-2 | TRBV29-1
CASSLELRGATGELFF | TRBJ2-2 | TRBV11-2
CSVGRDRGTGELFF | TRBJ2-2 | TRBV29-1
CASSQGPRQSPTYEQYF | TRBJ2-7 | TRBV4-1
CASSEVVSRGETQYF | TRBJ2-5 | TRBV2
CASSPTGGEQFF | TRBJ2-1 | TRBV7-9
CASSQSHSNYGYTF | TRBJ1-2 | TRBV4-1
CASSQAGGPYEQYF | TRBJ2-7 | TRBV3-1/TRBV3-2
CASSMGAFGELFF | TRBJ2-2 | TRBV19
CASSIGRGPYNEQFF | TRBJ2-1 | TRBV19
CASSGNTRRPTDYGYTF | TRBJ1-2 | TRBV28